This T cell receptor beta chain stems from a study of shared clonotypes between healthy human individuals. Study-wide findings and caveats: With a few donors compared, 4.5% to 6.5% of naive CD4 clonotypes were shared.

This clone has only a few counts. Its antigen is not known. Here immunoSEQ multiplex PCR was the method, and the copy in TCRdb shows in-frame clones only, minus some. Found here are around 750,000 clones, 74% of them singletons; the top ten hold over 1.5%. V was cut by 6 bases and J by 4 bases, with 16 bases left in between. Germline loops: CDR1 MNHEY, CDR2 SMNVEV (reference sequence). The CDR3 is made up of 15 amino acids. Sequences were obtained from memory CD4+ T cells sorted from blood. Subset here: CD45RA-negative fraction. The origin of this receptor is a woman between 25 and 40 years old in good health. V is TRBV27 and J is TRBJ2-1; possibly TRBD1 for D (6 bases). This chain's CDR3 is CASSVQGIWYNEQFF. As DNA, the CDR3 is TGTGCCAGCAGCGTTCAGGGGATTTGGTACAATGAGCAGTTCTTC.